This entry features one TCR beta chain sequence. Its antigen is not known. Trimming cost V 3 bases and J 5 bases; bases outside gene matches: 9. CDR3 size: 16 residues. The germline V gene encodes CDR1 SGDLS and CDR2 YYNGEE. The donors were part of the 120-subject validation cohort, which stood apart from the roughly 670-subject first cohort. Clones were read by immunoSEQ multiplex PCR, and TCRdb kept only the in-frame ones, dropping some. The sample holds 70,000 or so clones; over 90% are singletons and the top ten take more than 0.8%. The data derive from a study of cytomegalovirus exposure and HLA in healthy donors. Study-level results: The tendency of first-cohort TCR clusters to co-occur in the 120 validation repertoires was identified by a subsequent analysis. The investigators catalogued 150 or so TCR beta chains as cytomegalovirus-associated. TCR sequences were mostly rare, though some public TCRs occurred in many donors.

The sequence was collected from a woman aged 18-29 years in good health and CMV-seronegative. The chain couples TRBV9 to TRBJ1-4; 8 bases line up with TRBD1. Material for sequencing was PBMCs. This CDR3 reads CASSAESRGPNEKLFF. The CDR3 bases are TGTGCCAGCAGCGCAGAATCCAGGGGGCCCAATGAAAAACTGTTTTTT.